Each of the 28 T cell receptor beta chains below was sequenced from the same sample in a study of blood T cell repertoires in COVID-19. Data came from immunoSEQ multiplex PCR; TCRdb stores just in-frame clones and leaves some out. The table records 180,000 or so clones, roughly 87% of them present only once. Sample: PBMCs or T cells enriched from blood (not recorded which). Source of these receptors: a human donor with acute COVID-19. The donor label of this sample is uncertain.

In nucleotides, the CDR3 is TGTGCCAGCAGCTCCGACACGGGCTACACCTTC. This encodes CASSSDTGYTF. The J gene is TRBJ1-2, the V gene TRBV5-4; D uncertain. Deletions cut 3 bases from V and 8 bases from J, with 8 bases between. Germline V gene sequence: CDR1 SGHNT, CDR2 YYREEE (reference sequence). The CDR3 has 11 residues. Filled out from reference TRBV5-4 and TRBJ1-2, the complete variable domain reads ETGVTQSPTHLIKTRGQQVTLRCSSQSGHNTVSWYQQALGQGPQFIFQYYREEENGRGNFPPRFSGLQFPNYSSELNVNALELDDSALYLCASSSDTGYTFGSGTRLTVV.

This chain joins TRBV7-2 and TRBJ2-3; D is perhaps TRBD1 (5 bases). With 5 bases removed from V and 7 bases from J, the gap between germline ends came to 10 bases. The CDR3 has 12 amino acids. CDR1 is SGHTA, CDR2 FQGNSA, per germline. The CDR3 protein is CASSPDTYTQYF. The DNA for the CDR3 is TGTGCCAGCAGCCCGGACACCTATACGCAGTATTTT.

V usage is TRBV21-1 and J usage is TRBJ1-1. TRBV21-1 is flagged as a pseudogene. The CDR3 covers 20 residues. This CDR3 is CASSKPGVLGGDFMNTEAFF. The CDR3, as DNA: TGTGCCAGCAGCAAACCGGGGGTCCTAGGAGGGGATTTCATGAACACTGAAGCTTTCTTT.

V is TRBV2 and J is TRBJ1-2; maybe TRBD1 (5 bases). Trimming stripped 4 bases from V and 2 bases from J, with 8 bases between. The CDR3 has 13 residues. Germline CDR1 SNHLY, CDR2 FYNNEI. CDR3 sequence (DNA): TGTGCCAGCAGTGGGGGCACGAACTATGGCTACACCTTC. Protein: CASSGGTNYGYTF.

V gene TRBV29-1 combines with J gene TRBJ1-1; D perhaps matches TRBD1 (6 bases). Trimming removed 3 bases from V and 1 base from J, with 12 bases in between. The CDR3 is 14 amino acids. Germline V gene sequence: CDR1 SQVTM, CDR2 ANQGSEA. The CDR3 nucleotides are TGCAGCGTTGATAGGGACAACCGGAACACTGAAGCTTTCTTT. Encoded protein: CSVDRDNRNTEAFF.

The CDR3 coding sequence is TGTGCCAGCAGCTTAGTCAATCCGCGGGGGGGCGACACAGATACGCAGTATTTT. This gives the protein CASSLVNPRGGDTDTQYF. The V and J genes are TRBV7-6 and TRBJ2-3; 9 bases agree with TRBD2. V gave up 1 base and J gave up 2 bases; unmatched junction bases: 10. Germline assignment: CDR1 SGHVS and CDR2 FNYEAQ. The CDR3 contains 18 residues.

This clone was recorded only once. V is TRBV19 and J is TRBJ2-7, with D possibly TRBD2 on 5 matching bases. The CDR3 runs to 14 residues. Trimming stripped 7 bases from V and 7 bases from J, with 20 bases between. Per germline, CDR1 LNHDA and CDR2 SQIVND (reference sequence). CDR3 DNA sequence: TGTGCCAGTACCTTAGGACCGGGGAGAGGGGAGCAGTACTTC. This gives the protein CASTLGPGRGEQYF. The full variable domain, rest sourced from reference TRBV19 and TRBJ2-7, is DGGITQSPKYLFRKEGQNVTLSCEQNLNHDAMYWYRQDPGQGLRLIYYSQIVNDFQKGDIAEGYSVSREKKESFPLTVTSAQKNPTAFYLCASTLGPGRGEQYFGPGTRLTVT.

The CDR3, as DNA: TGTGCCAGCAGTTACGGGCAGGGGCCGGGTGGCTACACCTTC. This encodes CASSYGQGPGGYTF. The chain links TRBV6-5 to TRBJ1-2; tentatively, D is TRBD1 (6 bases). Trimming shortened V by 2 bases and J by 7 bases, and 14 bases separated the two germline ends. CDR1 and CDR2 from the germline V gene are MNHEY and SVGAGI. The CDR3 consists of 14 residues.

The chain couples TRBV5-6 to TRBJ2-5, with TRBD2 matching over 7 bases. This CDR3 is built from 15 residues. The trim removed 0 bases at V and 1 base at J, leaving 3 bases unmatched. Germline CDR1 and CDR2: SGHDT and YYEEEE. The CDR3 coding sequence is TGTGCCAGCAGCTTGGTGGGGGGGATCCAAGAGACCCAGTACTTC. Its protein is CASSLVGGIQETQYF.

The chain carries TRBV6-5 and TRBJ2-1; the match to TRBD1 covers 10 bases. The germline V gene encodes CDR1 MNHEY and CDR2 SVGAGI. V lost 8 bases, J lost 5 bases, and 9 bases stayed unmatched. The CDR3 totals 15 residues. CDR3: CASGGRDRGNNEQFF. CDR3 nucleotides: TGTGCCAGCGGAGGCCGGGACAGGGGAAACAATGAGCAGTTCTTC.

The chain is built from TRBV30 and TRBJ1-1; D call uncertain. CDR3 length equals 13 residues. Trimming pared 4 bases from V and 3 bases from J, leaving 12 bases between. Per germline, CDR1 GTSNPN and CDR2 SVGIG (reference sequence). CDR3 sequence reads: CAWTVRRDTEAFF. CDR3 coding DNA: TGTGCCTGGACGGTGAGGAGGGACACTGAAGCTTTCTTT.

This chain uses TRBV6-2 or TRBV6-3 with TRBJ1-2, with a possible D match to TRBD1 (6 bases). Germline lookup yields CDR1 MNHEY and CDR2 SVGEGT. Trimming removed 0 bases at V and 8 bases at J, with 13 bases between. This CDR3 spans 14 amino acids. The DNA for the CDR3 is TGTGCCAGCAGTTACTCTACCAGGGGTGAAGGCTACACCTTC. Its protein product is CASSYSTRGEGYTF.

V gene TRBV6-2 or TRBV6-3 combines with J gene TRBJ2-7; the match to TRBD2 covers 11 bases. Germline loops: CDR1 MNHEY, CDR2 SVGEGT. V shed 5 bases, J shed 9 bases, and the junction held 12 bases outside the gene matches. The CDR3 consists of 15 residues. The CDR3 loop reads CASSTGLAGTRGQYF. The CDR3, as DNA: TGTGCCAGCAGTACCGGACTAGCGGGTACGAGGGGGCAGTACTTC.

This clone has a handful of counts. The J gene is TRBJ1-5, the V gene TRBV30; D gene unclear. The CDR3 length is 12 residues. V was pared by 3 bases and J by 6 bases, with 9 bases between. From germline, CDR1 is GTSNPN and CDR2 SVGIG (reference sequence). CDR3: CAWSPGGQPQHF. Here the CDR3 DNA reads TGTGCCTGGAGCCCAGGTGGTCAGCCCCAGCATTTT.

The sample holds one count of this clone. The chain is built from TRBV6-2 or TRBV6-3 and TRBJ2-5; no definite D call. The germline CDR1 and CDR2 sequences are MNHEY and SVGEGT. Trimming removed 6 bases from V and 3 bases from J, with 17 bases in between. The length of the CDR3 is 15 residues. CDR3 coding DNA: TGTGCCAGCAGCCTGATAATACCCGACAAAGAGACCCAGTACTTC. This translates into CASSLIIPDKETQYF.

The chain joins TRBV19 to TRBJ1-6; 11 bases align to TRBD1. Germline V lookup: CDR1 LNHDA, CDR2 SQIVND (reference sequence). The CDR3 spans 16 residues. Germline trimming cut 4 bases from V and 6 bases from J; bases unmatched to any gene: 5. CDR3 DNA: TGTGCCAGTAGTAAAGCCGGGACAGGGGGTAATTCACCCCTCCACTTT. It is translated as CASSKAGTGGNSPLHF.

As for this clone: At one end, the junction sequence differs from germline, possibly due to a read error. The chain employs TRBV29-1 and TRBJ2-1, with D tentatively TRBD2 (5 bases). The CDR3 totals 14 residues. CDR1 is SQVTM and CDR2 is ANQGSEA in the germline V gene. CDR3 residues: CSVEDGLSYNEQFF. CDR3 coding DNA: TGCAGCGTAGAAGACGGACTCTCCTACAATGAGCAGTTCTTC.

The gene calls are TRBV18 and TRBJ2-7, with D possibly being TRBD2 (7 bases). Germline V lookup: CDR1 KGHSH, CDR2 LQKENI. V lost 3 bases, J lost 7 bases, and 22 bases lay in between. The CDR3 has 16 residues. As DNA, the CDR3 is TGTGCCAGCTCACCGAGTCTAAGGGGGGGCATGAGTGAGCAGTACTTC. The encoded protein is CASSPSLRGGMSEQYF.

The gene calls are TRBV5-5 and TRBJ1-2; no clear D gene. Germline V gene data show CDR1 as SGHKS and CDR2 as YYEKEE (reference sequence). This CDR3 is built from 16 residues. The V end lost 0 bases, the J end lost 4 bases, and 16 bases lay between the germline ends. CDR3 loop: CASSLGVQAAGYGYTF. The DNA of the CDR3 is TGTGCCAGCAGCTTGGGGGTTCAGGCGGCGGGCTATGGCTACACCTTC.

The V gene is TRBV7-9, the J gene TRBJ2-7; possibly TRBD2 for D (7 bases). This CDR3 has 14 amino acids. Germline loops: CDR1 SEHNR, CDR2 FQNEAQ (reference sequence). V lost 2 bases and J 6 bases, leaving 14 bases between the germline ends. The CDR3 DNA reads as TGTGCCAGCAGCTTAAGAGGGGGGGCCGGCGAGCAGTACTTC. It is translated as CASSLRGGAGEQYF. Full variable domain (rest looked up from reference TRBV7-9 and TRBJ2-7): DTGVSQNPRHKITKRGQNVTFRCDPISEHNRLYWYRQTLGQGPEFLTYFQNEAQLEKSRLLSDRFSAERPKGSFSTLEIQRTEQGDSAMYLCASSLRGGAGEQYFGPGTRLTVT.

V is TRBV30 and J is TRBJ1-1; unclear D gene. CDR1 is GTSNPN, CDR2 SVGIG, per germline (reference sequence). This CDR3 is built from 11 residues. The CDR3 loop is CASETGGEAFF. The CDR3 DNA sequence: TGTGCTTCCGAGACGGGAGGGGAAGCTTTCTTT.

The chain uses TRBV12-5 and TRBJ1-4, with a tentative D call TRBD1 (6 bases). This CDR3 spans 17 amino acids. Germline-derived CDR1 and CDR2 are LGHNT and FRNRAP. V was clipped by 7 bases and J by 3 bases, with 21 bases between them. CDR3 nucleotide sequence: TGTGCTAGTGTTATCGCAGGGGTTACATGGTCTAATGAAAAACTGTTTTTT. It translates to CASVIAGVTWSNEKLFF.

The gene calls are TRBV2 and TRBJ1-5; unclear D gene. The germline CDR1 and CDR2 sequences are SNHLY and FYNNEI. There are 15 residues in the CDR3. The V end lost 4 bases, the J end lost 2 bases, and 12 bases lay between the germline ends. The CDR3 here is CASSVLRQGNQPQHF. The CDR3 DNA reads TGTGCCAGCAGTGTGCTGCGCCAGGGCAATCAGCCCCAGCATTTT.

This CDR3 reads CASSLGPDPTTGELFF. Written as DNA, the CDR3 is TGTGCCAGCAGCTTGGGGCCAGACCCTACGACCGGGGAGCTGTTTTTT. The V call is TRBV4-2, the J call TRBJ2-2; D is perhaps TRBD1 (5 bases). The CDR3 consists of 16 residues. The germline V and J ends were trimmed by 5 bases and 5 bases, with 18 bases remaining between them. The germline V gene has CDR1 LGHNA and CDR2 YNFKEQ.

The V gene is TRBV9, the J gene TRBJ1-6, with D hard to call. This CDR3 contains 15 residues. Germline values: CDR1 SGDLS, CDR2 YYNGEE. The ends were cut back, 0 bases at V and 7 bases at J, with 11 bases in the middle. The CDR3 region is CASSVGGGGNSPLHF. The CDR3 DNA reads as TGTGCCAGCAGCGTAGGGGGAGGAGGCAATTCACCCCTCCACTTT.

The CDR3 protein is CASSSLQGAPHEQYF. The CDR3 DNA reads TGTGCCAGCAGCTCGCTACAGGGGGCTCCCCACGAGCAGTACTTC. The gene calls are TRBV11-2 and TRBJ2-7; 9 bases fit TRBD1. V lost 4 bases and J lost 5; bases outside the gene matches: 9. Germline CDR1 is SGHAT and CDR2 is FQNNGV. CDR3 length: 15 amino acids.

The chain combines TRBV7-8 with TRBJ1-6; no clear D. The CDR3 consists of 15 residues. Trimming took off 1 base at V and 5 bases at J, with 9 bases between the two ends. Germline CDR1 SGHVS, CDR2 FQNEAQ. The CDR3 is CASSLGAPNNSPLHF. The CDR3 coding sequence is TGTGCCAGCAGCTTAGGGGCCCCTAATAATTCACCCCTCCACTTT.

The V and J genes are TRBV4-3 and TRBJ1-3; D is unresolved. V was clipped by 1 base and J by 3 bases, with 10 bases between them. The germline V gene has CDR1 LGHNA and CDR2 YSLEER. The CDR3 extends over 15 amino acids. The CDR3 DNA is TGCGCCAGCAGCCAAGGCAAGGGAGGTGGAAACACCATATATTTT. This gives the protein CASSQGKGGGNTIYF.